The 8 T cell receptor beta chains below were found in one sample sequenced in a study of cytomegalovirus exposure and HLA in healthy donors. The primer mix had 60 Vbeta and 13 Jbeta primers. Some clones are missing from TCRdb's copy, which holds only in-frame ones; the method was immunoSEQ multiplex PCR. Its listing shows approximately 140,000 clones. The material sequenced was PBMCs. The receptors shown here come from a woman younger than 35 in good health and CMV-seronegative.

This chain connects TRBV27 to TRBJ1-1; TRBD1 might be the D (6 bases). Germline assignment: CDR1 MNHEY and CDR2 SMNVEV (reference sequence). Trimming pared 6 bases from V and 1 base from J, leaving 12 bases between. The CDR3 is 14 residues long. CDR3 protein: CASRIGQQNTEAFF. CDR3 nucleotides: TGTGCCAGCAGGATCGGACAGCAGAACACTGAAGCTTTCTTT.

This sequence joins TRBV4-3 and TRBJ2-4; TRBD2 agrees at 7 bases. The CDR3 is made up of 17 amino acids. Per germline, CDR1 LGHNA and CDR2 YSLEER. Trimming cost V 3 bases and J 0 bases; bases outside gene matches: 8. The CDR3 DNA follows: TGCGCCAGCAGCCAGACCCTAGCGGACCTAGCCAAAAACATTCAGTACTTC. Translation gives CASSQTLADLAKNIQYF.

The gene calls are TRBV28 and TRBJ2-3; possibly TRBD2 for D (5 bases). The CDR3 spans 14 residues. V lost 2 bases and J 4 bases, leaving 10 bases between the germline ends. Germline CDR1 MDHEN, CDR2 SYDVKM. CDR3 sequence reads: CASSLGGSSDTQYF. The CDR3 DNA follows: TGTGCCAGCAGTTTAGGTGGGAGCTCAGATACGCAGTATTTT.

This chain uses TRBV7-2 with TRBJ2-2; 7 nucleotides align to TRBD1. The CDR3 loop spans 16 amino acids. Per germline, CDR1 SGHTA and CDR2 FQGNSA. V dropped 5 bases and J dropped 2; count of bases not matched to a gene: 8. DNA of the CDR3: TGTGCCAGCAGCACGCGACAGGGTGTTAACACCGGGGAGCTGTTTTTT. It specifies CASSTRQGVNTGELFF.

The chain couples TRBV27 to TRBJ1-1, with D tentatively TRBD1 (6 bases). Per germline, CDR1 MNHEY and CDR2 SMNVEV (reference sequence). This CDR3 region has 16 residues. With 3 bases removed from V and 5 bases from J, the gap between germline ends came to 19 bases. The DNA of the CDR3 is TGTGCCAGCAGTTTTAAAGGACAGCCGATCAGGACTGAAGCTTTCTTT. As protein: CASSFKGQPIRTEAFF.

This chain links TRBV30 with TRBJ2-7, with 8 nucleotides matching TRBD1. CDR3 size: 13 residues. Germline V CDR1 and CDR2: GTSNPN, SVGIG (reference sequence). Trimming at V came to 2 bases and at J to 6 bases, leaving 6 bases not matched to a gene. The chain's CDR3 is CAWSPRGQGEQYF. CDR3 nucleotides: TGTGCCTGGAGTCCCAGGGGGCAAGGCGAGCAGTACTTC.

The chain links TRBV7-8 to TRBJ2-7; D remains unclear. V was clipped by 4 bases and J by 9 bases, with 10 bases between them. From germline, CDR1 is SGHVS and CDR2 FQNEAQ. The CDR3 loop spans 11 amino acids. This CDR3 is CASSYNQVQYF. Written as DNA, the CDR3 is TGTGCCAGCAGCTACAACCAGGTGCAGTACTTC. The whole variable domain, remainder taken from reference TRBV7-8 and TRBJ2-7, is GAGVSQSPRYKVAKRGQDVALRCDPISGHVSLFWYQQALGQGPEFLTYFQNEAQLDKSGLPSDRFFAERPEGSVSTLKIQRTQQEDSAVYLCASSYNQVQYFGPGTRLTVT.

The chain employs TRBV4-2 and TRBJ2-1; D remains unclear. The ends were cut back, 0 bases at V and 9 bases at J, with 15 bases in the middle. This CDR3 is 15 amino acids long. CDR1 and CDR2 (germline): LGHNA, YNFKEQ. This CDR3 reads CASSQESPRSGEQFF. The CDR3 DNA reads as TGTGCCAGCAGCCAAGAATCGCCTAGATCCGGTGAGCAGTTCTTC.